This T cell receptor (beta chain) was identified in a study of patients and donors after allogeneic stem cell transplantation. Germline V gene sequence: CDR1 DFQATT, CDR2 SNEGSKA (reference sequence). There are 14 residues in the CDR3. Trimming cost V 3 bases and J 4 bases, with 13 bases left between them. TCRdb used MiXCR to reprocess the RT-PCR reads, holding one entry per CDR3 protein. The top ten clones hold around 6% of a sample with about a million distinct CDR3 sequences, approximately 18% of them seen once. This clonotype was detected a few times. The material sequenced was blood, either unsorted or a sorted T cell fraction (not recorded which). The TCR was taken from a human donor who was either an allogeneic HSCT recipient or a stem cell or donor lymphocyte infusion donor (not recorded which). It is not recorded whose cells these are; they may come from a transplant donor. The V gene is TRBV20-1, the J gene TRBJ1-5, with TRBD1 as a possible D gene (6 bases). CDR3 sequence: CSARPHQGNQPQHF. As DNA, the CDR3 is TGCAGTGCTAGGCCCCACCAGGGGAATCAGCCCCAGCATTTT.